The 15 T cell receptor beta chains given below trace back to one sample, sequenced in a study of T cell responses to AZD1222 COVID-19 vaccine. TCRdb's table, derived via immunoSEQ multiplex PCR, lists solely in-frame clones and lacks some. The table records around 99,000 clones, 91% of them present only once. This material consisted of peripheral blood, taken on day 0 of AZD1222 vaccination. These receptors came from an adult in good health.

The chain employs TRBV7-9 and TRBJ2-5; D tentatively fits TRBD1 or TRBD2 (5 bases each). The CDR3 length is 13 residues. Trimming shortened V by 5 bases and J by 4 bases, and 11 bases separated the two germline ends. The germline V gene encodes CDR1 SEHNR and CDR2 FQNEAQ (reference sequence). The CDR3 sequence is CASSGGYGETQYF. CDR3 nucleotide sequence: TGTGCCAGCAGCGGGGGTTACGGAGAGACCCAGTACTTC.

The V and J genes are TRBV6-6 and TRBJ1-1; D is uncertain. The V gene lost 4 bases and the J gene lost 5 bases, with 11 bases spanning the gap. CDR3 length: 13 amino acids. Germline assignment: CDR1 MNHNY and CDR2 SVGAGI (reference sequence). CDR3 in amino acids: CASSSGRVTEAFF. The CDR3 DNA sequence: TGTGCCAGCAGTTCCGGGAGGGTTACTGAAGCTTTCTTT.

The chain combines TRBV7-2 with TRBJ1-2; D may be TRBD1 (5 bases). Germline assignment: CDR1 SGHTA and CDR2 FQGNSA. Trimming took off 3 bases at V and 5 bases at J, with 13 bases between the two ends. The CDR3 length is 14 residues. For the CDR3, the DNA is TGTGCCAGCAGCTTGGGGGGGTTGTGGTATGGCTACACCTTC. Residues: CASSLGGLWYGYTF.

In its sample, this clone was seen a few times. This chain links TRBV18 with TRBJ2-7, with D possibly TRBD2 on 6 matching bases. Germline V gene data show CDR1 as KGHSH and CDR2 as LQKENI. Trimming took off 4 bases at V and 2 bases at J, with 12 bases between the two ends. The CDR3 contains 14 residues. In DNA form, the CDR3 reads TGTGCCAGCTCACTAAGCGGGTTGGCCTACGAGCAGTACTTC. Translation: CASSLSGLAYEQYF.

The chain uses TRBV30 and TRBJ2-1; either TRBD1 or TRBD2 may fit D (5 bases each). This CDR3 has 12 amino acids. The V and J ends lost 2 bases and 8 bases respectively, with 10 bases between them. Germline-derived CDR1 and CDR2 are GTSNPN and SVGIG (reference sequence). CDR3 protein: CAWSNRGYEQFF. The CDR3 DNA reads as TGTGCCTGGAGTAATCGGGGCTATGAGCAGTTCTTC.

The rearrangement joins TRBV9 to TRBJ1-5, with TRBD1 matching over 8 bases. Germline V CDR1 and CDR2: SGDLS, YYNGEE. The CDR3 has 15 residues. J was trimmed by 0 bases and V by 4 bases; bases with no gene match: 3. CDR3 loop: CASSPQGDSNQPQHF. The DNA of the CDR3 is TGTGCCAGCAGCCCACAGGGGGATAGCAATCAGCCCCAGCATTTT.

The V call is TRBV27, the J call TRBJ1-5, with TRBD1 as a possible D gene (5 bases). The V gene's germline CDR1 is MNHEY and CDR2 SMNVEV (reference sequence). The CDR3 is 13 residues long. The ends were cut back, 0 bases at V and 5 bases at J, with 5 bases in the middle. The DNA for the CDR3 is TGTGCCAGCAGTTTATCGGGGGATCAGCCCCAGCATTTT. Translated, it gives CASSLSGDQPQHF.

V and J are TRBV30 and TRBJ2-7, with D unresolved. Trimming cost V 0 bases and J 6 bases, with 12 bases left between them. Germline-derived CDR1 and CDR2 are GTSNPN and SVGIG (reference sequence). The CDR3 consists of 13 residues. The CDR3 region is CAWSVLGSGEQYF. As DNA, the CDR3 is TGTGCCTGGAGTGTACTGGGATCGGGCGAGCAGTACTTC. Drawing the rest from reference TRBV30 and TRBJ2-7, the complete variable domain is SQTIHQWPATLVQPVGSPLSLECTVEGTSNPNLYWYRQAAGRGLQLLFYSVGIGQISSEVPQNLSASRPQDRQFILSSKKLLLSDSGFYLCAWSVLGSGEQYFGPGTRLTVT.

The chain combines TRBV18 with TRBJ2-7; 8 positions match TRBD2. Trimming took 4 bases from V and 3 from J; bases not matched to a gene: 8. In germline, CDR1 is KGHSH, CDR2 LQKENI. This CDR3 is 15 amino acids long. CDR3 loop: CASSLSTSVNYEQYF. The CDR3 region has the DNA TGTGCCAGCTCACTCTCGACTAGCGTAAACTACGAGCAGTACTTC.

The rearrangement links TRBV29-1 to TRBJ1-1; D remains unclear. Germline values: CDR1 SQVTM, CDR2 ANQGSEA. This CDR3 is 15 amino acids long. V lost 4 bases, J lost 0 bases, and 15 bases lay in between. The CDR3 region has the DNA TGCAGCGTTGTCTTGACGGCGAGTATGAACACTGAAGCTTTCTTT. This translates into CSVVLTASMNTEAFF.

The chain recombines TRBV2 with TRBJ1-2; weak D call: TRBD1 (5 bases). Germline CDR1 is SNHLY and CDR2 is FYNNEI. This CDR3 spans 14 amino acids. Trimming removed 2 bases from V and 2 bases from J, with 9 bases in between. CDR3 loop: CASSEWGGNYGYTF. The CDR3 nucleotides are TGTGCCAGCAGTGAATGGGGGGGGAACTATGGCTACACCTTC.

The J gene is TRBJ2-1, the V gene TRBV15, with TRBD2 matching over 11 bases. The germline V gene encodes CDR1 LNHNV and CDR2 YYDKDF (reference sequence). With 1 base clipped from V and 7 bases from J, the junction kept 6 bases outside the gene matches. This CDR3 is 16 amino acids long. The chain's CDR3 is CATSRGTTSGENEQFF. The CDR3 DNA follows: TGTGCCACCAGCAGAGGGACGACTAGCGGGGAAAATGAGCAGTTCTTC.

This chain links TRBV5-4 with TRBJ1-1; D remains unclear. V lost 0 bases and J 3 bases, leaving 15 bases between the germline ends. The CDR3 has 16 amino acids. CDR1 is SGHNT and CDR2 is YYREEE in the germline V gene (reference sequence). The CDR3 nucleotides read TGTGCCAGCAGCTTGGTTCGGCAAGTAGGAGACACTGAAGCTTTCTTT. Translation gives CASSLVRQVGDTEAFF.

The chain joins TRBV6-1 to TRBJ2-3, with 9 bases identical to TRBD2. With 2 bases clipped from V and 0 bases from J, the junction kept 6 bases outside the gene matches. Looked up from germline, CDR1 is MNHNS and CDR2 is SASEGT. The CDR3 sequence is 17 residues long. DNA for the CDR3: TGTGCCAGCAGTGAATCGATGCTAGCGGGGAGCACAGATACGCAGTATTTT. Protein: CASSESMLAGSTDTQYF.

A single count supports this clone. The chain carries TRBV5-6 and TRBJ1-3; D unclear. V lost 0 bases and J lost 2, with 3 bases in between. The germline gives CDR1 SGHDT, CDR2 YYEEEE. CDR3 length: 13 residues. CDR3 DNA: TGTGCCAGCAGCTTGGCTGCTGGAAACACCATATATTTT. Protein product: CASSLAAGNTIYF.